A selection of T cell receptor beta chains follows, all from one sample in a study of blood T cell repertoires in COVID-19. The repertoire was sequenced with immunoSEQ multiplex PCR; TCRdb's copy has only in-frame clones and lacks some. Of 160,000 or so clones detected, around 90% appear once; the ten largest clones hold about 1.4%. Material: peripheral blood. All receptors derive from a woman between 45 and 65 years old with acute or convalescent COVID-19. Both conserved end residues are part of each CDR3. A D gene is named only where the DNA matches it firmly. Clone size is given for some rows only: seen once, a few or many times, or a class if the clone is expanded.

size,J,D,V,CDR3,DNA
.,TRBJ2-1,TRBD1,TRBV4-1,CASSPTMPRGHEQFF,TGCGCCAGCAGCCCAACCATGCCTAGGGGGCATGAGCAGTTCTTC
.,TRBJ1-1,.,TRBV18,CASSGGLRNTEAFF,TGTGCCAGCTCAGGGGGACTCCGGAACACTGAAGCTTTCTTT
.,TRBJ2-1,.,TRBV12-3/TRBV12-4,CASVAGSYNEQFF,TGTGCCAGCGTGGCAGGCTCCTACAATGAGCAGTTCTTC
.,TRBJ2-4,.,TRBV6-5,CASSTGTPKNIQYF,TGTGCCAGCAGTACGGGAACTCCCAAAAACATTCAGTACTTC
once,TRBJ2-1,TRBD2,TRBV18,CASSPIAGGSYNEQFF,TGTGCCAGCTCACCAATAGCGGGAGGTTCCTACAATGAGCAGTTCTTC
few,TRBJ1-4,.,TRBV19,CASSVYSVAGDEKLFF,TGTGCCAGTAGTGTCTATAGTGTGGCAGGGGATGAAAAACTGTTTTTT
once,TRBJ1-1,TRBD1,TRBV19,CASSPQSTGEAFF,TGTGCCAGTAGTCCGCAGTCGACAGGGGAAGCTTTCTTT
.,TRBJ1-3,.,TRBV16,CASSPSLNSGNTIYF,TGTGCCAGCAGCCCTTCGTTAAACTCTGGAAACACCATATATTTT
.,TRBJ2-2,TRBD1,TRBV6-5,CASEGATGELFF,TGTGCCAGCGAGGGGGCGACCGGGGAGCTGTTTTTT
.,TRBJ2-2,TRBD1,TRBV9,CASSVQGGTNTGELFF,TGTGCCAGCAGCGTCCAAGGGGGCACGAACACCGGGGAGCTGTTTTTT
.,TRBJ1-1,.,TRBV16,CASSQSQGGEAFF,TGTGCCAGCAGCCAAAGTCAGGGAGGTGAAGCTTTCTTT
.,TRBJ1-5,.,TRBV30,CAWSAILFSNQPQHF,TGTGCCTGGAGTGCCATACTTTTTAGCAATCAGCCCCAGCATTTT
.,TRBJ1-2,.,TRBV27,CAREGRNYGYTF,TGTGCCCGGGAGGGTCGAAACTATGGCTACACCTTC
.,TRBJ2-4,TRBD2,TRBV6-2/TRBV6-3,CASSFLGLAGAIQYF,TGTGCCAGCAGTTTCCTGGGACTAGCGGGAGCCATTCAGTACTTC
.,TRBJ2-6,TRBD2,TRBV7-9,CASSLGLAGSSGANVLTF,TGTGCCAGCAGCCTAGGACTAGCGGGGAGCTCTGGGGCCAACGTCCTGACTTTC
.,TRBJ2-2,TRBD1,TRBV7-2,CASSFRLGDRGREGGELFF,TGTGCCAGCAGCTTTAGGCTAGGGGACAGGGGCCGCGAGGGCGGGGAGCTGTTTTTT
.,TRBJ1-2,TRBD1,TRBV5-4,CASSPDRVKYGYTF,TGTGCCAGCAGCCCGGACAGGGTGAAGTATGGCTACACCTTC
.,TRBJ2-7,TRBD1,TRBV29-1,CSVDSRDSYEQYF,TGCAGCGTTGACTCCAGGGACAGCTACGAGCAGTACTTC
.,TRBJ1-5,.,TRBV19,CASSIGWAGVLHQPQHF,TGTGCCAGTAGTATAGGTTGGGCAGGGGTCCTTCATCAGCCCCAGCATTTT
.,TRBJ2-7,.,TRBV21-1,CASSKWASGRARYEQYF,TGTGCCAGCAGCAAATGGGCTAGCGGGAGGGCCAGGTACGAGCAGTACTTC
.,TRBJ1-4,.,TRBV5-1,CASRRGHGQWEKLFF,TGCGCCAGCAGGCGAGGCCATGGTCAATGGGAAAAACTGTTTTTT
.,TRBJ2-1,.,TRBV6-2/TRBV6-3,CASSPIGGYNEQFF,TGTGCCAGCAGCCCTATAGGCGGTTACAATGAGCAGTTCTTC
.,TRBJ1-2,.,TRBV4-1,CASSQGGDGYTF,TGCGCCAGCAGCCAAGGGGGGGATGGCTACACCTTC
once,TRBJ2-1,.,TRBV25-1,CASSQGGIYNEQFF,TGTGCCAGCAGCCAGGGTGGTATCTACAATGAGCAGTTCTTC
.,TRBJ1-1,.,TRBV29-1,CSVGRATNTEAFF,TGCAGCGTTGGGAGGGCTACTAACACTGAAGCTTTCTTT
.,TRBJ2-3,TRBD2,TRBV27,CASSISGGLTTDTQYF,TGTGCCAGCAGTATCAGCGGGGGCCTTACCACAGATACGCAGTATTTT
.,TRBJ2-1,.,TRBV9,CASSVVADNEQFF,TGTGCCAGCAGCGTAGTGGCAGACAATGAGCAGTTCTTC
.,TRBJ2-7,TRBD2,TRBV19,CASSMGLAVSYEQYF,TGTGCCAGTAGTATGGGACTAGCGGTGTCCTACGAGCAGTACTTC
.,TRBJ1-2,.,TRBV24-1,CATSDLSVDYGYTF,TGTGCCACCAGTGATTTGTCGGTCGACTATGGCTACACCTTC
.,TRBJ1-1,.,TRBV3-1/TRBV3-2,CASSQVPGVNTEAFF,TGTGCCAGCAGCCAAGTCCCAGGGGTGAACACTGAAGCTTTCTTT
once,TRBJ2-1,TRBD2,TRBV11-3,CASSAWGTRHNEQFF,TGTGCCAGCAGCGCTTGGGGGACTAGGCACAATGAGCAGTTCTTC
.,TRBJ1-1,.,TRBV19,CASSKTVMNTEAFF,TGTGCCAGTAGTAAGACAGTTATGAACACTGAAGCTTTCTTT
once,TRBJ2-3,.,TRBV10-1,CASRTGGVGGRVTDTQYF,TGCGCCAGCAGAACAGGGGGCGTTGGCGGGAGGGTTACAGATACGCAGTATTTT
.,TRBJ2-7,.,TRBV30,CAWSVGQGRDEQYF,TGTGCCTGGAGTGTAGGGCAGGGAAGGGACGAGCAGTACTTC
.,TRBJ2-2,.,TRBV7-2,CASSLPRAGELFF,TGTGCCAGCAGTCTCCCCCGGGCCGGGGAGCTGTTTTTT
.,TRBJ2-1,.,TRBV28,CASRPGGSDEQFF,TGTGCCAGCAGACCCGGAGGGAGCGATGAGCAGTTCTTC
.,TRBJ1-3,.,TRBV5-1,CASSLSTGRNTIYF,TGCGCCAGCAGCTTGAGTACAGGGCGAAACACCATATATTTT
.,TRBJ1-2,TRBD1,TRBV29-1,CSATPGQENSYGYTF,TGCAGCGCCACCCCGGGACAGGAGAATTCATATGGCTACACCTTC
.,TRBJ1-1,.,TRBV6-5,CASSYRQVNTEAFF,TGTGCCAGCAGTTACAGGCAGGTGAACACTGAAGCTTTCTTT
.,TRBJ2-1,TRBD2,TRBV7-2,CASSFAGVYNEQFF,TGTGCCAGCAGCTTCGCGGGGGTCTACAATGAGCAGTTCTTC
.,TRBJ1-6,TRBD1,TRBV11-3,CASSRTGMRASSYNSPLHF,TGTGCCAGCAGCCGGACAGGGATGAGGGCAAGCTCCTATAATTCACCCCTCCACTTT
.,TRBJ1-1,.,TRBV12-3/TRBV12-4,CASSLLDPPRLFF,TGTGCCAGCAGTTTATTGGATCCCCCGAGGCTTTTCTTT
.,TRBJ2-1,.,TRBV30,CAWSVRSGQFF,TGTGCCTGGAGTGTAAGGTCGGGGCAGTTCTTC
.,TRBJ2-1,.,TRBV24-1,CATSEDTGFGEQFF,TGTGCCACCAGTGAGGATACAGGGTTCGGTGAGCAGTTCTTC
few,TRBJ2-2,TRBD2,TRBV5-4,CASSRSGGGTGELFF,TGTGCCAGCAGCCGTAGCGGGGGTGGCACCGGGGAGCTGTTTTTT
.,TRBJ1-1,TRBD1,TRBV15,CATSPGGRDTEAFF,TGTGCCACCAGCCCAGGGGGCCGGGACACTGAAGCTTTCTTT
.,TRBJ2-3,TRBD2,TRBV29-1,CSVEGLAGGPGTDTQYF,TGCAGCGTTGAAGGGCTAGCGGGAGGGCCGGGCACAGATACGCAGTATTTT
.,TRBJ1-5,TRBD1,TRBV12-5,CASALTGSVTHF,TGTGCTAGTGCCTTGACAGGGTCGGTCACGCATTTT
.,TRBJ2-7,.,TRBV7-6,CASSLDGYSAGATNYEQYF,TGTGCCAGCAGCTTAGATGGGTACTCGGCGGGGGCTACGAACTACGAGCAGTACTTC
.,TRBJ2-7,TRBD1,TRBV11-1,CASTSSTGDYEQYF,TGTGCCAGCACTTCCTCGACAGGGGACTACGAGCAGTACTTC
.,TRBJ1-1,TRBD1,TRBV6-2/TRBV6-3,CASSLTRGITEAFF,TGTGCCAGCAGTTTGACCAGGGGGATCACTGAAGCTTTCTTT
.,TRBJ2-2,.,TRBV5-1,CASTVSEKNTGELFF,TGCGCCAGCACAGTGAGCGAAAAAAACACCGGGGAGCTGTTTTTT
few,TRBJ1-4,.,TRBV3-1/TRBV3-2,CASSLGGRALGEKLFF,TGTGCCAGCAGCCTAGGGGGGAGGGCCCTTGGTGAAAAACTGTTTTTT